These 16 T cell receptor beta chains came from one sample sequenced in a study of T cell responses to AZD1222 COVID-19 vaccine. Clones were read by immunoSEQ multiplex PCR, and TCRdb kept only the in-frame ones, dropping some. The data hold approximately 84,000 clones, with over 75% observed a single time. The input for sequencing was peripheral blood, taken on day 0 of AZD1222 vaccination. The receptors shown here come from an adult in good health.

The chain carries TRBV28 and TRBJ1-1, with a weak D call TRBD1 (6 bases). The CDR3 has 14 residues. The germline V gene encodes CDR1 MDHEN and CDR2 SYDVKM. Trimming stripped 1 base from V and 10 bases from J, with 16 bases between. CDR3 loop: CASSLLQGTEGAFF. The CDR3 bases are TGTGCCAGCAGTTTATTGCAGGGGACCGAAGGAGCTTTCTTT.

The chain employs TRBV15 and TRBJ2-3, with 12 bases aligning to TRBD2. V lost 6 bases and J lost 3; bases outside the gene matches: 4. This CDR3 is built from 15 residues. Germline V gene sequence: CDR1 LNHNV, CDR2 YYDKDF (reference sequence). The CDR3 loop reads CATRPLAGGTDTQYF. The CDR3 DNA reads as TGTGCCACCAGGCCGCTAGCGGGAGGGACAGATACGCAGTATTTT.

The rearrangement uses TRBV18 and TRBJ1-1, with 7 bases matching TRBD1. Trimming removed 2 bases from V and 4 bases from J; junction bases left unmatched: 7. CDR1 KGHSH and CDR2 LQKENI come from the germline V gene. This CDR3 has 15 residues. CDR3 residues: CASSPTGQGGTEAFF. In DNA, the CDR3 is TGTGCCAGCTCACCAACTGGGCAGGGGGGCACTGAAGCTTTCTTT.

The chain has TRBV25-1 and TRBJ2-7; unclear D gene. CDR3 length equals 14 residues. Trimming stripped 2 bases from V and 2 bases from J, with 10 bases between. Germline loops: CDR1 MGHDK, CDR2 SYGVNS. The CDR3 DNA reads TGTGCCAGCAGTGAACCGGGCCAGGCCTACGAGCAGTACTTC. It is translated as CASSEPGQAYEQYF.

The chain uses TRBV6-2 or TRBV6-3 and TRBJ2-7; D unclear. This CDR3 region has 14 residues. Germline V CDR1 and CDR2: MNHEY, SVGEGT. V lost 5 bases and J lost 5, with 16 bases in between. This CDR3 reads CASSPTSTIDEQYF. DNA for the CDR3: TGTGCCAGCAGTCCGACCTCTACTATTGACGAGCAGTACTTC.

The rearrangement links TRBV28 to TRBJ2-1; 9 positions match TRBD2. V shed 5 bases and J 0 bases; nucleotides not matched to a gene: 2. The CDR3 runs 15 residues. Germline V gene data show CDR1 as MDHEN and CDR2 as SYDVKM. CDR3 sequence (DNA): TGTGCCAGCAGTATTAGCGGGAGCTCCTACAATGAGCAGTTCTTC. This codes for CASSISGSSYNEQFF.

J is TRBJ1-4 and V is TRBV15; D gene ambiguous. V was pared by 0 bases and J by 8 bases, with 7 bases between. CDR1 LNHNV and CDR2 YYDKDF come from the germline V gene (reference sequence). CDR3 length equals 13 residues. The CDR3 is CATSREVEEKLFF. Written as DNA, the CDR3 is TGTGCCACCAGCAGAGAGGTAGAGGAAAAACTGTTTTTT.

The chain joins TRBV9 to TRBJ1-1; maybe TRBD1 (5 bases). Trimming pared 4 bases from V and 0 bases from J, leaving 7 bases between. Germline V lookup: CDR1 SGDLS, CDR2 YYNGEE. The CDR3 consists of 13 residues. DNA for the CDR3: TGTGCCAGCAGCACAGGCATGAACACTGAAGCTTTCTTT. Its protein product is CASSTGMNTEAFF.

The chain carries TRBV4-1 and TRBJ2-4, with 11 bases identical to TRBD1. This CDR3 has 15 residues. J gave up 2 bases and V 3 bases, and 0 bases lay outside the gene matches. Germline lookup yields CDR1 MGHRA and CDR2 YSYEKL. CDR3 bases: TGCGCCAGCAGCCAGGACAGGGGGCCCAAAAACATTCAGTACTTC. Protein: CASSQDRGPKNIQYF.

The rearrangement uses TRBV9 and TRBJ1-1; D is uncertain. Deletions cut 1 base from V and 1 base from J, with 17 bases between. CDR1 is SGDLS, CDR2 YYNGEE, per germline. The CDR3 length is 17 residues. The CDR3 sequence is CASSVTPFRDSNTEAFF. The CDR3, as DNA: TGTGCCAGCAGCGTAACACCTTTCCGGGATTCGAACACTGAAGCTTTCTTT.

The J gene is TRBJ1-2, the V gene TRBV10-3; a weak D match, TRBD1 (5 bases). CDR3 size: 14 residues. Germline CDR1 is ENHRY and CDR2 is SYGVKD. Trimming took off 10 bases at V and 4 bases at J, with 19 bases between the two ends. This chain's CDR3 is CASQLGLAGYGYTF. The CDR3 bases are TGTGCCAGCCAATTGGGACTTGCTGGCTATGGCTACACCTTC.

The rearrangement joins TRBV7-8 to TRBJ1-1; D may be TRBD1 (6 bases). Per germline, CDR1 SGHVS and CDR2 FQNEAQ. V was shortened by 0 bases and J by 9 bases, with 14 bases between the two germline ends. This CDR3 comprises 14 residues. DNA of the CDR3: TGTGCCAGCAGCTTAGCGCTAGGGGGGGCCAAAGCTTTCTTT. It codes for CASSLALGGAKAFF.

DNA for the CDR3: TGCGCCAGCAGCGACAGGGGTGAAAAACTGTTTTTT. Its protein product is CASSDRGEKLFF. The chain is built from TRBV5-1 and TRBJ1-4, with 8 bases aligning to TRBD1. Germline CDR1 is SGHRS and CDR2 is YFSETQ. The CDR3 loop spans 12 amino acids. Trimming at V came to 4 bases and at J to 7 bases, leaving 0 bases not matched to a gene.

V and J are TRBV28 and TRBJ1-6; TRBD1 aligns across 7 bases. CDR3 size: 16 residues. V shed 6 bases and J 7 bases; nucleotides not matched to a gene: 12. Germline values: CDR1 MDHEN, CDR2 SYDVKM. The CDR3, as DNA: TGTGCCAGCAGCACCCGAGCGGGACAGTCCAATTCACCCCTCCACTTT. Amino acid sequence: CASSTRAGQSNSPLHF.

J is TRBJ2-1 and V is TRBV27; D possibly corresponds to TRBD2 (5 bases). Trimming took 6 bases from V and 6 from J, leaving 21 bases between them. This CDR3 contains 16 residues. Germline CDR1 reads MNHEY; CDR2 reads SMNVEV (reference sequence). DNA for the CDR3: TGTGCCAGCAGCCAACGAAGTACTAGGTTTGGCAATGAGCAGTTCTTC. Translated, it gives CASSQRSTRFGNEQFF.

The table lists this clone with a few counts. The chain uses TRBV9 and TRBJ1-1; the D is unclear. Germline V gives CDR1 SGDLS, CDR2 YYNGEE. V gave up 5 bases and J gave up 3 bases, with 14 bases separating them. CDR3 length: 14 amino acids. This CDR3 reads CASSPTPRHTEAFF. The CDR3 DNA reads TGTGCCAGCAGTCCGACACCCAGGCACACTGAAGCTTTCTTT. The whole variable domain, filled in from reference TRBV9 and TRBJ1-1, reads DSGVTQTPKHLITATGQRVTLRCSPRSGDLSVYWYQQSLDQGLQFLIQYYNGEERAKGNILERFSAQQFPDLHSELNLSSLELGDSALYFCASSPTPRHTEAFFGQGTRLTVV.